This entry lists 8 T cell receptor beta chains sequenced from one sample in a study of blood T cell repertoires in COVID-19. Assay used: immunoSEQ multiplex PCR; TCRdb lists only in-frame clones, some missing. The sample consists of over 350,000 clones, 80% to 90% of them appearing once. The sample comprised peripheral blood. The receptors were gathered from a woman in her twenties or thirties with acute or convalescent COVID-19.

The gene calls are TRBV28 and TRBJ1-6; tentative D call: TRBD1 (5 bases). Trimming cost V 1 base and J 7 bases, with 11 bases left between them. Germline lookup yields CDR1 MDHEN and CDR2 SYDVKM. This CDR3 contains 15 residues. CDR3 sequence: CASSLLVTENSPLHF. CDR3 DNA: TGTGCCAGCAGTTTATTAGTGACAGAAAATTCACCCCTCCACTTT.

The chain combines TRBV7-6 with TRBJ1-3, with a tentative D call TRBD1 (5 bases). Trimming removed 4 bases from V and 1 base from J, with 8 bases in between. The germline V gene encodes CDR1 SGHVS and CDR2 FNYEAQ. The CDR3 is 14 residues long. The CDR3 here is CASSSRESGNTIYF. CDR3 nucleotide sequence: TGTGCCAGCAGCTCCAGGGAATCTGGAAACACCATATATTTT.

CDR3 in amino acids: CASSDRRGAGNTQYF. CDR3 coding DNA: TGTGCCAGCAGCGATAGGCGGGGGGCTGGGAATACGCAGTATTTT. The V and J genes are TRBV7-6 and TRBJ2-3; TRBD2 matches 8 bases. Germline-derived CDR1 and CDR2 are SGHVS and FNYEAQ. This CDR3 comprises 15 residues. V lost 5 bases to trimming and J lost 7 bases; unmatched junction nucleotides: 11. The full variable domain, its missing parts supplied by reference TRBV7-6 and TRBJ2-3, is GAGVSQSPRYKVTKRGQDVALRCDPISGHVSLYWYRQALGQGPEFLTYFNYEAQQDKSGLPNDRFSAERPEGSISTLTIQRTEQRDSAMYRCASSDRRGAGNTQYFGPGTRLTVL.

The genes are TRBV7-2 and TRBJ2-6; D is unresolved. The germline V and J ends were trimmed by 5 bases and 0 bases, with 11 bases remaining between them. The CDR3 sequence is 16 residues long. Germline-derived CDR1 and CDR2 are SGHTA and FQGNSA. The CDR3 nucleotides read TGTGCCAGCAGCCCCCGAGGAGACTCTGGGGCCAACGTCCTGACTTTC. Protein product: CASSPRGDSGANVLTF.

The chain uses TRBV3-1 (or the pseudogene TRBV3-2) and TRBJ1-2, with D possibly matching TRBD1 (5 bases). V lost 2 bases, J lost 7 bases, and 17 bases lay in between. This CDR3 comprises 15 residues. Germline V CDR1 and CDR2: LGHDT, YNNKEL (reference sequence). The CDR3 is CASSQPHRGFGGYTF. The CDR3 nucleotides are TGTGCCAGCAGCCAACCCCACCGGGGGTTTGGTGGCTACACCTTC.

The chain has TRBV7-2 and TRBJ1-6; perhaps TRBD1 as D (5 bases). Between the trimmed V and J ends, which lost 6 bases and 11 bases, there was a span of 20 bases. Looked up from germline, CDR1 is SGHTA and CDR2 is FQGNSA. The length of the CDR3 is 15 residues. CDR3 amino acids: CASSEQRAGPAPLHF. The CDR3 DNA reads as TGTGCCAGCAGTGAACAAAGGGCAGGGCCAGCACCCCTCCACTTT.

This chain's CDR3 is CASSPSERQRASYGYTF. CDR3 DNA sequence: TGCGCCAGCAGCCCCTCAGAAAGACAGAGAGCTAGCTATGGCTACACCTTC. The chain joins TRBV4-1 to TRBJ1-2; weak D call: TRBD1 (5 bases). The CDR3 extends over 17 amino acids. Germline CDR1 MGHRA, CDR2 YSYEKL. Trimming took 4 bases from V and 4 from J, leaving 22 bases between them.

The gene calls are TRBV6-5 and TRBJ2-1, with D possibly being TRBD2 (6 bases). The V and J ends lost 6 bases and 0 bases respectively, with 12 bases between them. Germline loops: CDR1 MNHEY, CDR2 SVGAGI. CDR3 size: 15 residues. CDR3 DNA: TGTGCCAGCAGCCCGGACGGGAGCTCCTACAATGAGCAGTTCTTC. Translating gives CASSPDGSSYNEQFF.